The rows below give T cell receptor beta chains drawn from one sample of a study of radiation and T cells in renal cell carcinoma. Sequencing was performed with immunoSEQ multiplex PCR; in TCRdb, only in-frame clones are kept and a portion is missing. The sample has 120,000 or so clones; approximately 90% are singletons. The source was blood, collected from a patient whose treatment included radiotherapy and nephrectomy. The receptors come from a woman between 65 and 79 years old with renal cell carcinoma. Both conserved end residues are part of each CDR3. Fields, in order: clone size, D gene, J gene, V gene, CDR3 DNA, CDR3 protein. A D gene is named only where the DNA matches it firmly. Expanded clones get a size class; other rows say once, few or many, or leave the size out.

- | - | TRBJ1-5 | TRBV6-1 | TGTGCCAGCAGTGAAGGAGGAGGGGGAAGCAATCAGCCCCAGCATTTT | CASSEGGGGSNQPQHF
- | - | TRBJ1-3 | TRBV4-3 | TGCGCCAGCAGCCAAGAGTCCCGGGGCGGAAACACCATATATTTT | CASSQESRGGNTIYF
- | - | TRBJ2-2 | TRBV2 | TGTGCCAGCATAGGGGGCGGGGGCACCGGGGAGCTGTTTTTT | CASIGGGGTGELFF
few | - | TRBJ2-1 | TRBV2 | TGTGCCAGCAGAGCCGGGCCTACCGTAAGCTACAATGAGCAGTTCTTC | CASRAGPTVSYNEQFF
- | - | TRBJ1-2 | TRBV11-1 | TGTGCCAGCAGCTTAAGGGCCCACGGGGGCTACACCTTC | CASSLRAHGGYTF
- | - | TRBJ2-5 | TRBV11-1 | TGTGCCAGCAGCACAGGGGAGACCCAGTACTTC | CASSTGETQYF
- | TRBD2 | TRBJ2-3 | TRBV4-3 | TGCGCCAGCAGCCAAGATCCTAGCGGGGGGGCCTCAGATACGCAGTATTTT | CASSQDPSGGASDTQYF
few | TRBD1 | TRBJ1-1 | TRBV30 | TGTGCCTGGAGTCGGGGGACAGGTTTATCCACTGAAGCTTTCTTT | CAWSRGTGLSTEAFF
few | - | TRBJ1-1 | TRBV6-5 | TGTGCCAGCAGTTATCTGGAGACGAACACTGAAGCTTTCTTT | CASSYLETNTEAFF
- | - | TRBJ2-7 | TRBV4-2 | TGTGCCAGCAGCCAAGATCTGGGGACCTACGAGCAGTACTTC | CASSQDLGTYEQYF
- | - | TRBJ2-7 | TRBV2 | TGTGCCAGCAGTGCCGGGGACGTCCCTCGCTACGAGCAGTACTTC | CASSAGDVPRYEQYF
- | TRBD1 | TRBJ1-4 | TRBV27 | TGTGCCAGCAGTTCCGGACAGGGTAGGGTAAAACTGTTTTTT | CASSSGQGRVKLFF
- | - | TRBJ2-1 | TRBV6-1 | TGTGCCAGCAGTGACACCAATGAGCAGTTCTTC | CASSDTNEQFF
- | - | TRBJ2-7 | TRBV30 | TGTGCCTGGAGCGAACAGGGCTACGAGCAGTACTTC | CAWSEQGYEQYF
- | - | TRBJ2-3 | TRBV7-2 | TGTGCCAGCAGCGTGGTAGATACGCAGTATTTT | CASSVVDTQYF
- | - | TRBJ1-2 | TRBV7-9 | TGTGCCAGCAGCTTAGCAGGCAGGCCAGGCCCCTATGGCTACACCTTC | CASSLAGRPGPYGYTF
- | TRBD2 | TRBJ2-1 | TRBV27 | TGTGCCAGCAGCCGACCATGGACTAGCGGGGGGTTTAGCTCCTACAATGAGCAGTTCTTC | CASSRPWTSGGFSSYNEQFF
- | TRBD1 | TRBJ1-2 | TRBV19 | TGTGCCAGTAGCATCGACAGGGCGGACTATGGCTACACCTTC | CASSIDRADYGYTF
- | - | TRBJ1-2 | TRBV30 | TGTGCCTGGAGGTCCGTCGGGCTGCATGCGGGCTACACCTTC | CAWRSVGLHAGYTF
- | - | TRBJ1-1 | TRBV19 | TGTGCCAGTAGTACCCTGGGACCGCTTGAAGCTTTCTTT | CASSTLGPLEAFF
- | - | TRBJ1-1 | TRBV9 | TGTGCCAGCAGCGTAGCCGTGGGGCCGAACACTGAAGCTTTCTTT | CASSVAVGPNTEAFF
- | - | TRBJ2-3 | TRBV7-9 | TGTGCCAGCAGCTTAGGTGTGGCAAGCACAGATACGCAGTATTTT | CASSLGVASTDTQYF